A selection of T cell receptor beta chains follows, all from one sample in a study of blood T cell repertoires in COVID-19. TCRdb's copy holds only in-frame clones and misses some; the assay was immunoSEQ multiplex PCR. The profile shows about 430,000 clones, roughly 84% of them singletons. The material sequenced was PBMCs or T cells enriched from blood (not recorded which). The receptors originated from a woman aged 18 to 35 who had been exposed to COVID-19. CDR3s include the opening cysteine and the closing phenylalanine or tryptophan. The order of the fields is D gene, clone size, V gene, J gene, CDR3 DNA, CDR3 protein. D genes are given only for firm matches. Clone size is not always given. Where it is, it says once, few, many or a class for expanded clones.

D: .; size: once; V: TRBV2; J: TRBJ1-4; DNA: TGTGCCAGCAGTTCACAGGGCCAGGGTAATGAAAAACTGTTTTTT; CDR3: CASSSQGQGNEKLFF
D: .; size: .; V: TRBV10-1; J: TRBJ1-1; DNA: TGCGCCAGCAGTGAGGGGGGGAGTACTGAAGCTTTCTTT; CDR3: CASSEGGSTEAFF
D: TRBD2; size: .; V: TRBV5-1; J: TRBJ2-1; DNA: TGCGCCAGCAGCCGATGGACTAGCGGCAACAATGAGCAGTTCTTC; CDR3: CASSRWTSGNNEQFF
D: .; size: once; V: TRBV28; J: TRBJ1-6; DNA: TGTGCCAGCAGTCGAGAGGGTGTCTTAAGAAATTCACCCCTCCACTTT; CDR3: CASSREGVLRNSPLHF
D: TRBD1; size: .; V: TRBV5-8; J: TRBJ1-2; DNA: TGTGCCAGCAGCTCGCAGATGAAATTCCGGGACAGCAACTATGGCTACACCTTC; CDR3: CASSSQMKFRDSNYGYTF
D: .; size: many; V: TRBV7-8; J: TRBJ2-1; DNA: TGTGCCAGCAGCTTATCGCGGGGGCAGGGAAGCTCCTACAATGAGCAGTTCTTC; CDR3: CASSLSRGQGSSYNEQFF
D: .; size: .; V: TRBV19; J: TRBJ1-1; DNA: TGTGCCAGTAGTATGTATATGAACACTGAAGCTTTCTTT; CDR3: CASSMYMNTEAFF
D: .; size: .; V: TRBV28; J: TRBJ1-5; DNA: TGTGCCAGCAGGACGGGGGGCAGAGCCAATCAGCCCCAGCATTTT; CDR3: CASRTGGRANQPQHF
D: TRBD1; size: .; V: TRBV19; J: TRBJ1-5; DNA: TGTGCCAGTGCCCCCCTGACAGGGGGCAATCAGCCCCAGCATTTT; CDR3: CASAPLTGGNQPQHF
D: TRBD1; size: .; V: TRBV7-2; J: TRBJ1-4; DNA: TGTGCCAGCAGCTTTTACAGGGGGCGGAGTGAAAAACTGTTTTTT; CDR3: CASSFYRGRSEKLFF
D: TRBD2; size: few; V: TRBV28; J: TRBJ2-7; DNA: TGTGCCAGCAGTTCGAGACTAGCGGGAGGTTACTACGAGCAGTACTTC; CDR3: CASSSRLAGGYYEQYF
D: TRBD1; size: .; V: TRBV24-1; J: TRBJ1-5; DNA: TGTGCCACCAGTGACGAAAACAGGGGGCTCGGTCAGCCCCAGCATTTT; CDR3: CATSDENRGLGQPQHF
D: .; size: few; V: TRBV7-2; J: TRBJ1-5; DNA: TGTGCCAGCAGCTTCGTCAATCAGCCCCAGCATTTT; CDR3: CASSFVNQPQHF
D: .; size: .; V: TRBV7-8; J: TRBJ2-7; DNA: TGTGCCAGCAGCTTAGGCGGAACCTACGAGCAGTACTTC; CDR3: CASSLGGTYEQYF
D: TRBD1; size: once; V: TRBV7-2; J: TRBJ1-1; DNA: TGTGCCAGCAGCTTAGCAGGGGGCGGCACTGAAGCTTTCTTT; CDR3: CASSLAGGGTEAFF
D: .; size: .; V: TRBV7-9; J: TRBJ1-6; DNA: TGTGCCAGCAGCGACCAGGGTGATACTTCACCCCTCCACTTT; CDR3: CASSDQGDTSPLHF
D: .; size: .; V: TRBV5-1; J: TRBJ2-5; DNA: TGCGCCAGCAGCTTCGGACTACGCGAGACCCAGTACTTC; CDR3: CASSFGLRETQYF
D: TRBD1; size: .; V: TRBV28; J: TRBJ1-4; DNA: TGTGCCAGCAGTACTACAGGGGAATCGCTGAAACTGTTTTTT; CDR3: CASSTTGESLKLFF
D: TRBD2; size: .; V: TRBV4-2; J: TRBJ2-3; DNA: TGTGCCAGCAGCCAAGATCAGGCACTAGCGACAGATACGCAGTATTTT; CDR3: CASSQDQALATDTQYF
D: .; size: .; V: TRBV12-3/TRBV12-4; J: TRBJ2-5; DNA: TGTGCCAGCAGTTTGAGGGAGACCCAGTACTTC; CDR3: CASSLRETQYF
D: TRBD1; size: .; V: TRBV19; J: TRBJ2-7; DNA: TGTGCCAGTAGTGAGACAGGGGCCGCCTCCTACGAGCAGTACTTC; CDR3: CASSETGAASYEQYF
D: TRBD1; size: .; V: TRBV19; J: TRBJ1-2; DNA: TGTGCCAGTAGTCTTACAGGGGACCCGGTCTATGGCTACACCTTC; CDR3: CASSLTGDPVYGYTF